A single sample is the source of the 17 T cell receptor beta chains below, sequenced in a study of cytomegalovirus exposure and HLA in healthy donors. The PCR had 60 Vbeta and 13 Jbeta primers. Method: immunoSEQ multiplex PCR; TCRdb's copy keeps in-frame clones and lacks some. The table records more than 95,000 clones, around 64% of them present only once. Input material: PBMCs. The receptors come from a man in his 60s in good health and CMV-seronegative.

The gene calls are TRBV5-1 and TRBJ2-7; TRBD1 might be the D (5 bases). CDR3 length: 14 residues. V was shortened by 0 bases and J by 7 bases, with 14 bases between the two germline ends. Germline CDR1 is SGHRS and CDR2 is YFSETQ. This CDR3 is CASSLVGQGEEQYF. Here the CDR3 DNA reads TGCGCCAGCAGCTTGGTTGGGCAGGGTGAAGAGCAGTACTTC.

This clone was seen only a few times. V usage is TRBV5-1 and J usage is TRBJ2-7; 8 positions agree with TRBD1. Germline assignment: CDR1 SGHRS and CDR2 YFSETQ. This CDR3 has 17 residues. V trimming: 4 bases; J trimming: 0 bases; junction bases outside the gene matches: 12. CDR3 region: CASSESGGAVGSYEQYF. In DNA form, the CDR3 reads TGCGCCAGCAGCGAATCAGGGGGCGCGGTGGGCTCCTACGAGCAGTACTTC.

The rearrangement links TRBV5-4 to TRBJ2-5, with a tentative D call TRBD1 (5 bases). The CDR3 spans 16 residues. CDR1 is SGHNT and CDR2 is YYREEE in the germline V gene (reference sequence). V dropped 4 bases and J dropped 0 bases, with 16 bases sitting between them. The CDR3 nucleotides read TGTGCCAGCAGCCCTGAGACAGCGATGTACCAAGAGACCCAGTACTTC. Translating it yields CASSPETAMYQETQYF.

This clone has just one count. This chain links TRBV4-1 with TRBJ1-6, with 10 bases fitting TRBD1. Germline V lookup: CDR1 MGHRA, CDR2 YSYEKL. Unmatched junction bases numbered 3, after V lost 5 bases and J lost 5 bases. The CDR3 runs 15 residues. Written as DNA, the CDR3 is TGCGCCAGCAGCTTAGGACAGGGGGATAATTCACCCCTCCACTTT. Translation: CASSLGQGDNSPLHF.

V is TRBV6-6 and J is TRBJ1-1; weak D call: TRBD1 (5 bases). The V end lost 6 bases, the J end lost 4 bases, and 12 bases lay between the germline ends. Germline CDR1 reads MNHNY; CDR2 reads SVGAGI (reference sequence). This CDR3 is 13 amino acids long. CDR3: CASRGGTGTEAFF. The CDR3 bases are TGTGCCAGCAGGGGGGGGACGGGCACTGAAGCTTTCTTT.

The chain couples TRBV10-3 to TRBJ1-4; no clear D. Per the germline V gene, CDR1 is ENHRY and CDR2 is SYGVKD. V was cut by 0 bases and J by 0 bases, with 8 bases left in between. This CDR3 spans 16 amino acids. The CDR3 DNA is TGTGCCATCAGTGAGTCGAGGCCCTCAACTAATGAAAAACTGTTTTTT. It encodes CAISESRPSTNEKLFF.

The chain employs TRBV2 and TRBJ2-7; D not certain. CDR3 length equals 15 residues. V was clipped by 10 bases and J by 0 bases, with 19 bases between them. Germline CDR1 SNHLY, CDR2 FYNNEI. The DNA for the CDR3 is TGTGCCACCGTAGACAACCCGAAGAGCTCCTACGAGCAGTACTTC. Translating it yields CATVDNPKSSYEQYF.

For the CDR3, the DNA is TGCGCCAGCAGTCTGGTAGCGCCCAATATAGAGACCCAGTACTTC. It encodes CASSLVAPNIETQYF. This chain uses TRBV5-1 with TRBJ2-5; D is perhaps TRBD2 (5 bases). Trimming cost V 5 bases and J 4 bases, with 18 bases left between them. CDR1 is SGHRS and CDR2 is YFSETQ in the germline V gene. The CDR3 extends over 15 amino acids.

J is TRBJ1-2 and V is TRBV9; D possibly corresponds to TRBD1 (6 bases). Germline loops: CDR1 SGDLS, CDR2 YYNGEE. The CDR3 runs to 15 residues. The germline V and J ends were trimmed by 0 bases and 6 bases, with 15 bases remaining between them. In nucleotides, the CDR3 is TGTGCCAGCAGCGTAGACCAGGGGCGGGTTGATGGCTACACCTTC. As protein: CASSVDQGRVDGYTF.

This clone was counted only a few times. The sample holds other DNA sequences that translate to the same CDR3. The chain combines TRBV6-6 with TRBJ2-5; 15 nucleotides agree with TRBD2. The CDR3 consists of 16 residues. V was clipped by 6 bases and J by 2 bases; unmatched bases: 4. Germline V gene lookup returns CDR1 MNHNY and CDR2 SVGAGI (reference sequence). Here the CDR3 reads CASSRGLAGGQETQYF. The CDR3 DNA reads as TGTGCCAGCAGCCGAGGACTAGCGGGGGGGCAAGAGACCCAGTACTTC.

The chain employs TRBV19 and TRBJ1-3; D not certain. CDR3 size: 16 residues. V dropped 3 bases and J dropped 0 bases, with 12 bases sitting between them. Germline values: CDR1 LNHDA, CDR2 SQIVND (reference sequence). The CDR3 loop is CASSIGQPNSGNTIYF. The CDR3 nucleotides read TGTGCCAGTAGTATTGGGCAACCGAACTCTGGAAACACCATATATTTT.

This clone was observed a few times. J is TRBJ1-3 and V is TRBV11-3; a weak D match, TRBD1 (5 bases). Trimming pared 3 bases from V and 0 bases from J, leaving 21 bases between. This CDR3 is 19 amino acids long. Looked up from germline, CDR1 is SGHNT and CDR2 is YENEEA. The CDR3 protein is CASSFYGRGRDHSGNTIYF. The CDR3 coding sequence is TGTGCCAGCAGCTTCTACGGGCGGGGGAGGGACCACTCTGGAAACACCATATATTTT.

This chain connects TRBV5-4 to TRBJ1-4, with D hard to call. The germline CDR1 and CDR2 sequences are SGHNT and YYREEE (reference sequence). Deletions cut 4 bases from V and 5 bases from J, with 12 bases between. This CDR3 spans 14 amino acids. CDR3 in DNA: TGTGCCAGCAGCCCCCCGGGGAGCAATGAAAAACTGTTTTTT. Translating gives CASSPPGSNEKLFF.

DNA for the CDR3: TGTGCCAGCGGGGGACAGGTTCCCTACGAGCAGTACTTC. It translates to CASGGQVPYEQYF. The chain recombines TRBV28 with TRBJ2-7, with 8 bases that match TRBD1. The ends lost 8 bases at V and 2 bases at J; junction bases unmatched: 5. Germline V gene lookup returns CDR1 MDHEN and CDR2 SYDVKM. This CDR3 is built from 13 residues.

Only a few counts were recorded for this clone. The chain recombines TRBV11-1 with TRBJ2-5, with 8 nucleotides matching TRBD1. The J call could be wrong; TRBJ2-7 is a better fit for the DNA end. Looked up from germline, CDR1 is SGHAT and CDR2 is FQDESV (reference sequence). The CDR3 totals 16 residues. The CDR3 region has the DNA TGTGCCAGCAGCTTAGTAGGGCAGGGGGCGATCCACGAGCAGTACTTC. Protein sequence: CASSLVGQGAIHEQYF.

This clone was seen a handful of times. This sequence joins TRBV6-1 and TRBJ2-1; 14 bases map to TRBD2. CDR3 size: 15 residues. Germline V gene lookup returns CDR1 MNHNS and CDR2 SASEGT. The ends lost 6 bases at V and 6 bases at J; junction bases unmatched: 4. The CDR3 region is CASSTGTSGGNEQFF. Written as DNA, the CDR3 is TGTGCCAGCAGCACCGGGACTAGCGGGGGCAATGAGCAGTTCTTC.

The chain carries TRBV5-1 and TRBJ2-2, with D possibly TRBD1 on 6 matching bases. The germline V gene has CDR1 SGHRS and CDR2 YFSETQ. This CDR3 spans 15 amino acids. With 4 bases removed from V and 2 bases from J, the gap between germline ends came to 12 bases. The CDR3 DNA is TGCGCCAGCAGCGATAGGGGGTCTAACACCGGGGAGCTGTTTTTT. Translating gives CASSDRGSNTGELFF.